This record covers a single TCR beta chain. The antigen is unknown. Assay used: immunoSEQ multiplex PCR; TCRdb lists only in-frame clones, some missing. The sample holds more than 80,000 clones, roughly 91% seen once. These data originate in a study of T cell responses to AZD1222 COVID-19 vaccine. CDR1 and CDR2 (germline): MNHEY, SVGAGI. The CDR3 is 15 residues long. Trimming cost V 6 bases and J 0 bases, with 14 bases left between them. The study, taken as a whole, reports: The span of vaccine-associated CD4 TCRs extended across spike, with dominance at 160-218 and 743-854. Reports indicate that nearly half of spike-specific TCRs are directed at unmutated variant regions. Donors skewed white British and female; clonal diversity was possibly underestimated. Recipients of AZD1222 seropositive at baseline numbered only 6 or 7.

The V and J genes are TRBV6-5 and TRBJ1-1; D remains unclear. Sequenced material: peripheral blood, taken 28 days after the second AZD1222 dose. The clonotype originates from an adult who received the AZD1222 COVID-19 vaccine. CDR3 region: CASSPPRAVNTEAFF. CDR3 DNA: TGTGCCAGCAGCCCCCCACGAGCGGTGAACACTGAAGCTTTCTTT.